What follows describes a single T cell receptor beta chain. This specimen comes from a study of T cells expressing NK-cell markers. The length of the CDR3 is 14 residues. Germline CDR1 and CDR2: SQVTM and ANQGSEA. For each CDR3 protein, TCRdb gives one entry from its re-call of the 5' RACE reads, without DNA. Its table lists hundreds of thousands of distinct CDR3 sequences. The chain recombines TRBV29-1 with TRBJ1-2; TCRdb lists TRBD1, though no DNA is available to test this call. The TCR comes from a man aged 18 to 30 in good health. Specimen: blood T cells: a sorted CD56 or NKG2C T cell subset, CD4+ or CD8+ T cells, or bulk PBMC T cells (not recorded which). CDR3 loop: CSVGTGSGAGGYTF.